The rows below give T cell receptor beta chains drawn from one sample of a study of neurological immune-mediated disorders. Each CDR3 protein is one row after TCRdb ran MiXCR on the 5' RACE reads. The data hold tens of thousands of distinct CDR3 sequences, with 10% observed a single time. What was sequenced was PBMCs. These receptors were taken from a woman aged 55-70 years with HTLV-1-associated myelopathy (HAM/TSP). The CDR3 runs from the conserved cysteine through the conserved F or W. D genes are given only for firm matches. A clone size is listed for some rows: how often the clone was seen (once, few, many), or a class if it is expanded.

D gene | clone size | J gene | V gene | CDR3 DNA | CDR3 protein
TRBD1 | many | TRBJ1-6 | TRBV7-3 | TGTGCCAGCAGCTTAAGGGGACAGGGGGTTTCACCCCTCCACTTT | CASSLRGQGVSPLHF
TRBD1 | many | TRBJ1-5 | TRBV6-1 | TGTGCCAGCAGTGAAGCAGTAGGGGGCCACAGGAAGCCCCAGCATTTT | CASSEAVGGHRKPQHF
- | - | TRBJ1-1 | TRBV18 | TGTGCCAGCTCACTTTCACAGGGAAGGGGATACAATGAAGCTTTCTTT | CASSLSQGRGYNEAFF
- | medium-sized | TRBJ2-1 | TRBV7-2 | TGTGCCAGCAGCTTTCCGATAAATGATGAGCAGTTCTTC | CASSFPINDEQFF
TRBD1 | many | TRBJ1-2 | TRBV4-1 | TGCGCCAGCAGCCTTGGACAGGGAAATAACTATGGCTACACCTTC | CASSLGQGNNYGYTF
TRBD2 | medium-sized | TRBJ2-3 | TRBV20-1 | TGCAGTGCTACCACGGGGGGGCAGGGCACAGATACGCAGTATTTT | CSATTGGQGTDTQYF
- | many | TRBJ2-1 | TRBV27 | TGTGCCAGCAGTTTATGGGCGGGACAACATTACAATGAGCAGTTCTTC | CASSLWAGQHYNEQFF
- | many | TRBJ1-2 | TRBV30 | TGTGCCTGGAGTGTACGGGACATCCTCTTGCGTGGCTACACCTTC | CAWSVRDILLRGYTF
TRBD2 | many | TRBJ2-7 | TRBV27 | TGTGCCAGCAGTTTAAGGACTAGCCGATTGGGAGGCGAGCAGTACTTC | CASSLRTSRLGGEQYF
TRBD1 | many | TRBJ1-5 | TRBV20-1 | TGCAGTGCTAGAAAAACAGGGGGCGACTTTTATAGCAATCAGCCCCAGCATTTT | CSARKTGGDFYSNQPQHF
- | many | TRBJ1-2 | TRBV28 | TGTGCCAGCAGTTTCCCGACAGAAACCTATGGCTACACCTTC | CASSFPTETYGYTF
- | many | TRBJ2-3 | TRBV5-1 | TGCGCCAGCAGCCGGGTCAGAGGAGTCAGCACAGATACGCAGTATTTT | CASSRVRGVSTDTQYF
- | many | TRBJ2-7 | TRBV12-3/TRBV12-4 | TGTGCCAGCAGTACAACAGGAACGGTCTACGAGCAGTACTTC | CASSTTGTVYEQYF
- | many | TRBJ2-5 | TRBV5-1 | TGCGCCAGCAGCTTGGAGCAGGGTAGGGAGACCCAGTACTTC | CASSLEQGRETQYF
- | many | TRBJ1-1 | TRBV12-5 | TGTGCTAGTGGTTTTAGGCCGAACACTGAAGCTTTCTTT | CASGFRPNTEAFF
TRBD1 | medium-sized | TRBJ2-7 | TRBV12-3/TRBV12-4 | TGTGCCAGCAGTCAGGACAGGGGTGACGAGCAGTACTTC | CASSQDRGDEQYF
- | - | TRBJ1-5 | TRBV5-1 | TGCGCCAGCAGCCGAGCTCCACATGGTCCGGATGCCAATCAGCCCCAGCATTTT | CASSRAPHGPDANQPQHF
TRBD1 | - | TRBJ2-3 | TRBV20-1 | TGCAGTGCTAGGCCCGGGGGACAGGGGCTGACAGATACGCAGTATTTT | CSARPGGQGLTDTQYF
TRBD1 | many | TRBJ2-3 | TRBV5-1 | TGCGCCAGCAGCAAGACAGGGTTCCCCGATACGCAGTATTTT | CASSKTGFPDTQYF
- | many | TRBJ2-3 | TRBV5-1 | TGCGCCAGCAGCTTGGGACAGTTCACAGATACGCAGTATTTT | CASSLGQFTDTQYF
TRBD2 | many | TRBJ2-1 | TRBV20-1 | TGCAGTGCCCTTAAGCGACTAGCGGGGGGGCAAGCCAATGAGCAGTTCTTC | CSALKRLAGGQANEQFF
- | many | TRBJ2-1 | TRBV19 | TGTGCCAGTAGTATAGGGGGCAGGGACAATGAGCAGTTCTTC | CASSIGGRDNEQFF